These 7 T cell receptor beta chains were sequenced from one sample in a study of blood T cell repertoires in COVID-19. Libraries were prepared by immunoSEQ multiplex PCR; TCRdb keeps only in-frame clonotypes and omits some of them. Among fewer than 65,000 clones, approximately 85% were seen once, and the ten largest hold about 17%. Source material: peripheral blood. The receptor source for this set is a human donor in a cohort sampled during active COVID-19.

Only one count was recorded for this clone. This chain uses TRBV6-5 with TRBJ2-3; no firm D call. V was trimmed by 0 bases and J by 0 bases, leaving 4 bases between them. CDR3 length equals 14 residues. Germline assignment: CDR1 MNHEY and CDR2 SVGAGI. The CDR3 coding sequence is TGTGCCAGCAGTTACTCGGGCAGCACAGATACGCAGTATTTT. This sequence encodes CASSYSGSTDTQYF.

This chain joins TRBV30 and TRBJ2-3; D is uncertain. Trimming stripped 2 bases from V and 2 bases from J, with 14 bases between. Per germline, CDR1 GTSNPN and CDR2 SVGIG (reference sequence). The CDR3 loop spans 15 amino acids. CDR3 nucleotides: TGTGCCTGGAGTCTCGGAGTATCCCACACAGATACGCAGTATTTT. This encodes CAWSLGVSHTDTQYF.

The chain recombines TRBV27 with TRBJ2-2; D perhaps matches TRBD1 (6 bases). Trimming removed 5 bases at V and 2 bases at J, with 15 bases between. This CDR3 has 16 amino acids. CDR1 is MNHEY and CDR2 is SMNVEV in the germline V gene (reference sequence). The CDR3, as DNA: TGTGCCAGCAGTCGGACAGACTCACTCAACACCGGGGAGCTGTTTTTT. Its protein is CASSRTDSLNTGELFF.

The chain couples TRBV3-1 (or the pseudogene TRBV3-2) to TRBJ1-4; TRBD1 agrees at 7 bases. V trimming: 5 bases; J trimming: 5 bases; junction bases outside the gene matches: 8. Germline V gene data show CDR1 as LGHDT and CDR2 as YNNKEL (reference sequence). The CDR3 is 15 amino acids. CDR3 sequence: CASSVRQGPNEKLFF. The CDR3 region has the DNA TGTGCCAGCAGCGTCAGACAGGGACCCAATGAAAAACTGTTTTTT.

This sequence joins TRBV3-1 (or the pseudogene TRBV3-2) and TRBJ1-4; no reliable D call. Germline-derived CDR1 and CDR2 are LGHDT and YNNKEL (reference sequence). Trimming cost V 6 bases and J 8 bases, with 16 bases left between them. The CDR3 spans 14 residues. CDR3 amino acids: CASSPGGFREKLFF. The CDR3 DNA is TGTGCCAGCAGTCCGGGAGGGTTTAGAGAAAAACTGTTTTTT.

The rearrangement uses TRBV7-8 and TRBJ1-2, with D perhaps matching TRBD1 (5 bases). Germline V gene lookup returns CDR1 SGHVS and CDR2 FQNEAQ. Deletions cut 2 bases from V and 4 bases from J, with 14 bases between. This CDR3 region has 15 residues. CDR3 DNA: TGTGCCAGCAGCTTACTCAGGGAAATGGGCTATGGCTACACCTTC. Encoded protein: CASSLLREMGYGYTF.

The CDR3 DNA follows: TGTGCCAGCAGTGCACCAGGTCAGCCCCAGCATTTT. This gives the protein CASSAPGQPQHF. The genes are TRBV12-3 or TRBV12-4 and TRBJ1-5, with D uncertain. The CDR3 contains 12 residues. The V end was cut by 5 bases, the J end by 6 bases, with 8 bases between.